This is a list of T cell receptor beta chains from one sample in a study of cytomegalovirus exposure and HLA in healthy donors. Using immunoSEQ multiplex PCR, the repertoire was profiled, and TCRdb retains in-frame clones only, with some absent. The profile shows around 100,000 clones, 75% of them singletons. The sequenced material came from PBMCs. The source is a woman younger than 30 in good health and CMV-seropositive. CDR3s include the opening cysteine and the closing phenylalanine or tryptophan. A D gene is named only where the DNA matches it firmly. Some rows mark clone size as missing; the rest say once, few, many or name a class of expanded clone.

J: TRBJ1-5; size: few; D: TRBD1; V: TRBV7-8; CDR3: CASSRTGSSNQPQHF; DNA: TGTGCCAGCAGCCGGACAGGGAGTAGCAATCAGCCCCAGCATTTT
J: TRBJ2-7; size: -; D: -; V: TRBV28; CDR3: CASRRRDEQYF; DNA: TGTGCCAGCAGAAGACGGGATGAGCAGTACTTC
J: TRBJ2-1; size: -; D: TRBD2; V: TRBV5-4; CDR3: CASSLVAGLLNNEQFF; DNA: TGTGCCAGCAGCTTAGTAGCGGGTTTACTGAACAATGAGCAGTTCTTC
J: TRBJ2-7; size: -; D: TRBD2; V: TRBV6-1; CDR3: CASSERTSGLSYEQYF; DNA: TGTGCCAGCAGTGAGAGAACTAGCGGTCTATCCTACGAGCAGTACTTC
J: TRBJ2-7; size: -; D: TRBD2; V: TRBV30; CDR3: CAWRAGGPFGEQYF; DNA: TGTGCCTGGAGAGCGGGAGGGCCCTTTGGCGAGCAGTACTTC
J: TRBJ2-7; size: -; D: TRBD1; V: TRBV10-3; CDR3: CAIRPTGGDSYEQYF; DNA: TGTGCCATCAGACCTACAGGGGGCGACTCCTACGAGCAGTACTTC
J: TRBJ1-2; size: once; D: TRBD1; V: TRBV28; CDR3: CASTPVDRAHGRF; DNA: TGTGCCAGCACCCCTGTGGACAGGGCCCACGGCCGCTTC
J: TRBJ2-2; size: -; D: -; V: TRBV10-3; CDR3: CAISEYGSVTGELFF; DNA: TGTGCCATCAGTGAATACGGGAGTGTCACCGGGGAGCTGTTTTTT
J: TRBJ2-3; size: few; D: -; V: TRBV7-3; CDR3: CASSLSGGAGTQYF; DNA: TGTGCCAGCAGCTTATCTGGGGGCGCGGGTACGCAGTATTTT
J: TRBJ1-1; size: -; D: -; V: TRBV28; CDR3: CASRNMNTEAFF; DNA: TGTGCCAGCAGAAATATGAACACTGAAGCTTTCTTT
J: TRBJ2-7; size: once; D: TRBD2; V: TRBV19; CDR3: CASSSRVAGANEQYF; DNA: TGTGCCAGTAGTTCCCGGGTAGCGGGAGCAAACGAGCAGTACTTC
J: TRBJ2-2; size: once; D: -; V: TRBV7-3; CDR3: CASSLNPTQGNTGELFF; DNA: TGTGCCAGCAGCTTAAATCCGACGCAGGGAAACACCGGGGAGCTGTTTTTT
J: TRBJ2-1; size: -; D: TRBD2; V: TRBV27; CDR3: CASSLAGGPLNEQFF; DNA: TGTGCCAGCAGTTTAGCGGGAGGGCCGTTGAATGAGCAGTTCTTC
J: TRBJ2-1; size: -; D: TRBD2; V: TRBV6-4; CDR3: CASSDSPSGSYNEQFF; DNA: TGTGCCAGCAGTGACTCCCCTAGCGGCTCCTACAATGAGCAGTTCTTC
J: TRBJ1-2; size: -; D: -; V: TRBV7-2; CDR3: CASSPRGASNYGYTF; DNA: TGTGCCAGCAGCCCTCGGGGGGCCTCGAACTATGGCTACACCTTC
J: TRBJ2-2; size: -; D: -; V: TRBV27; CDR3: CASSWGRTGELFF; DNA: TGTGCCAGCAGTTGGGGGAGGACCGGGGAGCTGTTTTTT
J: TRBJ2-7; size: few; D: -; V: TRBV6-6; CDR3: CASSAIRDITYEQYF; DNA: TGTGCCAGCAGTGCTATCCGGGACATTACATACGAGCAGTACTTC
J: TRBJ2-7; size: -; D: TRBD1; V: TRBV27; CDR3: CASRGQGYEQYF; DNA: TGTGCCAGCAGAGGACAGGGTTACGAGCAGTACTTC
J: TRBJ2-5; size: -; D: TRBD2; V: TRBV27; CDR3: CASSGQGTTSGSGETQYF; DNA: TGTGCCAGCAGTGGACAGGGTACGACTAGCGGGAGTGGAGAGACCCAGTACTTC
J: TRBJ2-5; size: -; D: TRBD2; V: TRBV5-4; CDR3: CASSLGLAETQYF; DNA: TGTGCCAGCAGCTTGGGACTAGCAGAGACCCAGTACTTC
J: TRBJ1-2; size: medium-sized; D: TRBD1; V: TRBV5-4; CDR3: CASRWTGRDGYTF; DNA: TGTGCCAGCAGGTGGACAGGGCGTGACGGCTACACCTTC
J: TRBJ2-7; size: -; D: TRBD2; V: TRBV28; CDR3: CASSETSGGSSYEQYF; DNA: TGTGCCAGCAGTGAGACTAGCGGGGGCAGCTCCTACGAGCAGTACTTC
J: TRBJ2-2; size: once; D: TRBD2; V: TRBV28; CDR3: CASGRTSVTGELFF; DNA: TGTGCCAGCGGTAGGACTAGCGTAACCGGGGAGCTGTTTTTT
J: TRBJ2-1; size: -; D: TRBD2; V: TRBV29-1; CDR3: CSVELAGYEQFF; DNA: TGCAGCGTTGAATTAGCGGGATATGAGCAGTTCTTC
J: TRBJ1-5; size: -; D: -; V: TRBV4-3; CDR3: CASSQEYISNQPQHF; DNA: TGCGCCAGCAGCCAAGAATACATTAGCAATCAGCCCCAGCATTTT
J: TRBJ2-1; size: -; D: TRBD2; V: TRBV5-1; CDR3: CASSLGSGRCNEQFF; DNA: TGCGCCAGCAGCTTGGGTAGCGGGAGGTGCAATGAGCAGTTCTTC
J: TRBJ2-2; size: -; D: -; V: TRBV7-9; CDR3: CASSLRQANTGELFF; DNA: TGTGCCAGCAGCTTAAGACAGGCTAACACCGGGGAGCTGTTTTTT
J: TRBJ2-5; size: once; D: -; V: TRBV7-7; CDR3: CASSLGGDQETQYF; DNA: TGTGCCAGCAGCTTAGGCGGGGACCAAGAGACCCAGTACTTC
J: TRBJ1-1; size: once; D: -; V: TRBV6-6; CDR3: CASRRQDMNTEAFF; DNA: TGTGCCAGCAGGCGACAGGACATGAACACTGAAGCTTTCTTT
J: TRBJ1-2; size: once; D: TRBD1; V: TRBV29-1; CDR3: CSVVDRQDGYTF; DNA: TGCAGCGTTGTGGACAGGCAGGATGGCTACACCTTC
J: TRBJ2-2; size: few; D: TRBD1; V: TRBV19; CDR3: CASSSTGGIGELFF; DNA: TGTGCCAGTAGTTCCACAGGGGGCATCGGGGAGCTGTTTTTT
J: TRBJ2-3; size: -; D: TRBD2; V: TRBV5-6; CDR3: CASSLRTSGSRRDTQYF; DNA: TGTGCCAGCAGCTTAAGGACTAGCGGGAGTCGTCGGGATACGCAGTATTTT
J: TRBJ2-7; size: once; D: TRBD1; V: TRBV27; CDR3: CASSSTTGSYEQYF; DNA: TGTGCCAGCAGTTCCACGACAGGGAGCTACGAGCAGTACTTC
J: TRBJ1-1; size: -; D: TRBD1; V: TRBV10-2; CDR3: CASSSDRGNTEAFF; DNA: TGCGCCAGCAGCTCCGACAGGGGGAACACTGAAGCTTTCTTT
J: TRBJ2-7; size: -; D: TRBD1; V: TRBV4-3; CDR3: CASSQYGTGTYEQYF; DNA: TGCGCCAGCAGCCAATACGGGACAGGGACCTACGAGCAGTACTTC
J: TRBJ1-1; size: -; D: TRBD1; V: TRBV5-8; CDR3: CASSSSGTGGTEAFF; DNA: TGTGCCAGCAGCTCGAGTGGGACAGGGGGCACTGAAGCTTTCTTT
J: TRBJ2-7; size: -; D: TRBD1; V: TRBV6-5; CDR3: CASSRDRGHEQYF; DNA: TGTGCCAGTTCGAGGGACAGGGGCCACGAGCAGTACTTC
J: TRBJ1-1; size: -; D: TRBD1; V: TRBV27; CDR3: CASSLSRLDRVVEAFF; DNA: TGTGCCAGCAGTTTATCACGATTGGACAGGGTGGTTGAAGCTTTCTTT
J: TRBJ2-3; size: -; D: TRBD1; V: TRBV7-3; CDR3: CASSTGEWTDTQYF; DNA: TGTGCCAGCAGCACAGGGGAGTGGACAGATACGCAGTATTTT
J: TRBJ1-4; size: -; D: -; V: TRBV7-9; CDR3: CASFPTGTNEKLFF; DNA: TGTGCCAGCTTCCCTACAGGGACTAATGAAAAACTGTTTTTT
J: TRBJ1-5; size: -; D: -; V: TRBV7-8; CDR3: CASSPDTSNQPQHF; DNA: TGTGCCAGCAGCCCCGACACAAGCAATCAGCCCCAGCATTTT
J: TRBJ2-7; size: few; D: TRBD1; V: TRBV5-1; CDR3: CASEDRPGEQYF; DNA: TGCGCCAGCGAGGACAGGCCAGGGGAGCAGTACTTC
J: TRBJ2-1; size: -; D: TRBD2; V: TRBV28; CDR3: CASSGTSGTYNEQFF; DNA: TGTGCCAGCAGTGGGACTAGCGGGACCTACAATGAGCAGTTCTTC
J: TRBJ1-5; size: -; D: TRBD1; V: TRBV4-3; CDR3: CASSQSDRGNQPQHF; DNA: TGCGCCAGCAGCCAATCAGACAGGGGCAATCAGCCCCAGCATTTT
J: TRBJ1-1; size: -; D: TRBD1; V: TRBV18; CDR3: CASSPPTRTGEAFF; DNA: TGTGCCAGCTCACCACCCACCCGGACAGGGGAAGCTTTCTTT
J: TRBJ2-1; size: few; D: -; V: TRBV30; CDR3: CAWSFSASEQFF; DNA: TGTGCCTGGAGTTTCTCGGCTAGTGAGCAGTTCTTC
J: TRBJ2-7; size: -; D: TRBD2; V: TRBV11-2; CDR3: CASSAQLAGEPEQYF; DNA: TGTGCCAGCAGCGCCCAACTAGCGGGAGAACCCGAGCAGTACTTC
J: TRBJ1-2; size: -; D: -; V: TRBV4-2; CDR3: CASSQDGGGKTF; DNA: TGTGCCAGCAGCCAAGACGGGGGGGGCAAGACCTTC
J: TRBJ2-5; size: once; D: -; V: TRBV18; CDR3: CASSPKVGQRVNVETQYF; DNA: TGTGCCAGCTCACCAAAAGTCGGACAGCGCGTCAATGTGGAGACCCAGTACTTC
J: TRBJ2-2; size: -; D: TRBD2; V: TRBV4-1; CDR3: CASSQVSGRADTGELFF; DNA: TGCGCCAGCAGCCAAGTTTCTGGGAGGGCGGACACCGGGGAGCTGTTTTTT
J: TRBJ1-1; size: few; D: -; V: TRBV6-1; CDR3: CASSDRGEMNTEAFF; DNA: TGTGCCAGCAGTGATCGGGGGGAGATGAACACTGAAGCTTTCTTT
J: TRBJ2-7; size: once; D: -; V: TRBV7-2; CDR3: CASSLRGTNEQYF; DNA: TGTGCCAGCAGCTTGCGAGGGACAAACGAGCAGTACTTC
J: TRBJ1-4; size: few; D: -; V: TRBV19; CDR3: CASSLPLGGGEKLFF; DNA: TGTGCCAGTAGTTTACCCCTGGGGGGAGGCGAAAAACTGTTTTTT
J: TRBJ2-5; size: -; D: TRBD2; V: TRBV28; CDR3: CASSLGTGTSWETQYF; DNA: TGTGCCAGCAGTTTAGGGACCGGGACTAGCTGGGAGACCCAGTACTTC
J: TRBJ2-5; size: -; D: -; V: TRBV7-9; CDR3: CASSLLNRDWGPETQYF; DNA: TGTGCCAGCAGCTTACTTAACCGGGACTGGGGACCAGAGACCCAGTACTTC
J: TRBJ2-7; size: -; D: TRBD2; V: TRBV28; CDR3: CASSPGLGAYEQYF; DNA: TGTGCCAGCAGTCCGGGACTAGGGGCCTACGAGCAGTACTTC
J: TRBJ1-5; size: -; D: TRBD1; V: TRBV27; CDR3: CASSLGQRQGPQHF; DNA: TGTGCCAGCAGTTTGGGACAGAGACAGGGGCCCCAGCATTTT